These 14 T cell receptor beta chains originate from one sample sequenced in a study of blood T cells in healthy people across ages. A J-beta primer mix and a sample-barcoded 5' primer were used in a second PCR of about 7 to 12 cycles. MiXCR, applied by TCRdb to the 5' RACE reads, yields one record per CDR3 protein. The data show nearly 1 million distinct CDR3 sequences, with 45% to 60% seen just once and 20% to 25% held by the top ten. The sequencing sample was made of blood. Receptors were obtained from a woman in her fifties or sixties in good health.

The chain combines TRBV12-3 or TRBV12-4 with TRBJ1-2; D is possibly TRBD1 (5 bases). This CDR3 spans 14 amino acids. The germline V and J ends were trimmed by 3 bases and 7 bases, with 15 bases remaining between them. Here the CDR3 reads CASSLGPEFGGYTF. CDR3 DNA sequence: TGTGCCAGCAGTTTGGGGCCTGAGTTCGGTGGCTACACCTTC.

This clonotype has only a few counts. The gene calls are TRBV11-3 and TRBJ2-1; 12 bases match TRBD2. Losses at the gene ends were 5 bases for V and 2 bases for J; bases not matched to a gene: 4. Germline assignment: CDR1 SGHNT and CDR2 YENEEA. CDR3 size: 16 residues. The CDR3 bases are TGTGCCAGCAGCCAGGGACTAGCGGGCCCCTACAATGAGCAGTTCTTC. Its translation: CASSQGLAGPYNEQFF. Full variable domain (remainder filled in from reference TRBV11-3 and TRBJ2-1): EAGVVQSPRYKIIEKKQPVAFWCNPISGHNTLYWYLQNLGQGPELLIRYENEEAVDDSQLPKDRFSAERLKGVDSTLKIQPAELGDSAVYLCASSQGLAGPYNEQFFGPGTRLTVL.

V and J are TRBV29-1 and TRBJ2-7; 9 nucleotides agree with TRBD2. The J call could be wrong; TRBJ2-5 is a better fit for the DNA end. The CDR3 has 16 amino acids. Looked up from germline, CDR1 is SQVTM and CDR2 is ANQGSEA. Written as DNA, the CDR3 is TGCAGCGTTGAAGGGGGGGCTAGCGGGACGGGGGAGACCCAGTACTTC. This translates into CSVEGGASGTGETQYF.

The V call is TRBV28, the J call TRBJ2-7; 9 bases fit TRBD1. J lost 4 bases, V lost 4 bases, and 17 bases had no gene match. The CDR3 spans 18 residues. In germline, CDR1 is MDHEN, CDR2 SYDVKM. For the CDR3, the DNA is TGTGCCAGCAGTTCCGCTGGGACAGGGCCCGGGTTTTGGTACGAGCAGTACTTC. Protein: CASSSAGTGPGFWYEQYF.

V usage is TRBV7-2 and J usage is TRBJ2-3; no clear D. Germline V CDR1 and CDR2: SGHTA, FQGNSA. The CDR3 is 13 residues long. V was cut by 0 bases and J by 5 bases, with 6 bases left in between. The CDR3 DNA is TGTGCCAGCAGCTTAGCGTTTTTAGATACGCAGTATTTT. It codes for CASSLAFLDTQYF.

V and J are TRBV20-1 and TRBJ2-3; D is perhaps TRBD2 (5 bases). Germline V gene sequence: CDR1 DFQATT, CDR2 SNEGSKA (reference sequence). This CDR3 spans 14 amino acids. V was cut by 5 bases and J by 1 base, with 13 bases left in between. CDR3 nucleotides: TGCAGTGCTCTGCGAGCGGCACGCACAGATACGCAGTATTTT. Its translation is CSALRAARTDTQYF.

This sequence joins TRBV10-3 and TRBJ2-5; D is unresolved. Looked up from germline, CDR1 is ENHRY and CDR2 is SYGVKD. With 0 bases removed from V and 4 bases from J, the gap between germline ends came to 9 bases. The CDR3 runs 14 residues. Here the CDR3 DNA reads TGTGCCATCAGTGAGTCTGGGTCAGCAGAGACCCAGTACTTC. This translates into CAISESGSAETQYF.

The chain links TRBV20-1 to TRBJ2-4; 9 bases fit TRBD2. The end of the DNA aligns better with TRBJ2-7, so the J call may be wrong. The CDR3 consists of 14 residues. Germline CDR1 is DFQATT and CDR2 is SNEGSKA (reference sequence). The CDR3 bases are TGCAGTGCGGTGGGACTAGCAGACAACTACGAGCAGTACTTC. Translating gives CSAVGLADNYEQYF.

This clonotype was seen more than once but under ten times. The rearrangement uses TRBV20-1 and TRBJ1-6, with D possibly being TRBD1 (6 bases). CDR1 DFQATT and CDR2 SNEGSKA come from the germline V gene (reference sequence). V lost 3 bases and J lost 2, with 11 bases in between. This CDR3 contains 15 residues. This CDR3 is CSASRRTAYNSPLHF. The CDR3 DNA reads as TGCAGTGCTAGCCGCCGGACAGCCTATAATTCACCCCTCCACTTT.

The genes are TRBV9 and TRBJ2-7; 7 positions match TRBD2. The CDR3 sequence is 16 residues long. In germline, CDR1 is SGDLS, CDR2 YYNGEE. V shed 0 bases, J shed 2 bases, and the junction held 8 bases outside the gene matches. CDR3 nucleotides: TGTGCCAGCAGCGTAGGGGCTAGCGGAGCCGCCTACGAGCAGTACTTC. It is translated as CASSVGASGAAYEQYF.

The rearrangement uses TRBV28 and TRBJ2-3; 14 bases map to TRBD2. This CDR3 contains 20 residues. Per germline, CDR1 MDHEN and CDR2 SYDVKM. Losses at the gene ends were 8 bases for V and 0 bases for J; bases not matched to a gene: 16. CDR3 protein: CASPTRTSGRHPPSTDTQYF. In nucleotides, the CDR3 is TGTGCCAGCCCAACCCGGACTAGCGGGAGGCACCCACCAAGCACAGATACGCAGTATTTT.

The rearrangement uses TRBV7-9 and TRBJ2-5; the D is unclear. The assigned J gene may be wrong: the sequence end matches TRBJ2-7 better. CDR1 SEHNR and CDR2 FQNEAQ come from the germline V gene (reference sequence). The CDR3 is 13 amino acids. The CDR3: CASSSAELYEQYF. The CDR3 DNA reads as TGTGCCAGCAGCTCGGCAGAGTTATACGAGCAGTACTTC.

The CDR3 bases are TGTGCCAGCAGTTTGGACTTTAGGGAGACCCAGTACTTC. Its translation: CASSLDFRETQYF. The rearrangement links TRBV6-2 or TRBV6-3 to TRBJ2-5; possible D gene TRBD2, 5 bases. V shed 4 bases and J shed 5 bases, with 11 bases lying between them. Per germline, CDR1 MNHEY and CDR2 SVGEGT. CDR3 size: 13 residues.

CDR3: CASSPDRHYGYTF. CDR3 bases: TGTGCCAGCAGCCCCGACAGGCACTATGGCTACACCTTC. The gene calls are TRBV7-2 and TRBJ1-2, with D possibly TRBD1 on 6 matching bases. The CDR3 sequence is 13 residues long. V was pared by 5 bases and J by 3 bases, with 10 bases between. The germline CDR1 and CDR2 sequences are SGHTA and FQGNSA. The full variable domain, with the rest looked up from reference TRBV7-2 and TRBJ1-2, is GAGVSQSPSNKVTEKGKDVELRCDPISGHTALYWYRQSLGQGLEFLIYFQGNSAPDKSGLPSDRFSAERTGGSVSTLTIQRTQQEDSAVYLCASSPDRHYGYTFGSGTRLTVV.